The T cell receptor beta chain described here comes from a study of T cell repertoires in cytomegalovirus infection. In the study overall: TCR beta signatures that were public indicated CMV infection and matching HLA type. Broader study findings: CMV-specific TCR beta clonotypes restricted by HLA-C dominated the ex vivo response. Cumulative frequency of public TCR beta families picked out carriers of CMV plus the relevant HLA.

From germline, CDR1 is DFQATT and CDR2 SNEGSKA (reference sequence). The junction had 6 bases not matched to a gene; V was cut back by 8 bases and J by 1 base. The CDR3 covers 13 residues. This clonotype showed up just a few times. Its antigen is currently unknown. Using its own MiXCR run on the reads, TCRdb lists one record per CDR3 protein. The repertoire has some 280,000 distinct CDR3 sequences, approximately 15% of them found once; the top ten carry 8.5% to 9%. The sample taken for sequencing was PBMCs. This TCR was recovered from a human donor in good health (CMV status not recorded). Some clones in this sample may be carry-over from other donors' samples. V is TRBV20-1 and J is TRBJ2-5; 8 positions match TRBD1. In DNA form, the CDR3 reads TGCAGTTTCGCCGGACAGGGCCAAGAGACCCAGTACTTC. This encodes CSFAGQGQETQYF.